This T cell receptor (beta chain) was identified in a study of CD4+ T cells in melanoma. Profiling relied on immunoSEQ multiplex PCR, and the TCRdb table lists in-frame clones only, not all of them. The sample gives about 18,000 clones, 65% to 85% of which show up once; roughly 5.2% is in the top ten. Worth noting for this clone: Its antigen is not identified.

CDR1 SQVTM and CDR2 ANQGSEA come from the germline V gene. The CDR3 loop spans 14 amino acids. V was cut by 7 bases and J by 1 base, with 16 bases left in between. The study's findings and limits: Reportedly, melanoma neoantigen-specific CD4+ T cells showed varied differentiation states. A reported correlation linked neoantigen-specific CD4+ T cells to CD8+, macrophage and B cell function.

The sequenced sample consisted of cells from a culture (not recorded whether cultured in vitro). The origin of this receptor is a human donor with melanoma. The chain recombines TRBV29-1 with TRBJ1-1; D ambiguous. This chain's CDR3 is CSAAKQRGNTEAFF. The CDR3 bases are TGCAGCGCCGCGAAACAGCGGGGGAACACTGAAGCTTTCTTT.